A selection of T cell receptor beta chains follows, all from one sample in a study of CD8+ T cells in alopecia areata. Measured with immunoSEQ multiplex PCR; TCRdb has only the in-frame clones, and not every one. The sample records about 120,000 clones, 45% to 65% being singletons. The material sequenced was CD4+ T cells sorted from blood, taken at week 24, from a patient treated with tofacitinib. The receptor set was obtained from a human donor with alopecia areata. CDR3s include the opening cysteine and the closing phenylalanine or tryptophan. The D gene is left open where the match is weak. Size is stated for part of the rows, as once, few or many counts, or as a class when the clone is expanded.

d_gene	v_gene	abundance	j_gene	CDR3nt	CDR3aa
.	TRBV19	many	TRBJ1-5	TGTGCCAGTACCAGGGTTGGCAATCAGCCCCAGCATTTT	CASTRVGNQPQHF
TRBD1	TRBV29-1	.	TRBJ2-3	TGCAGCGGCAAATCGACCCGGGACAGGGGGGGCGATACGCAGTATTTT	CSGKSTRDRGGDTQYF
TRBD1	TRBV4-3	.	TRBJ2-1	TGCGCCAGCAGCCAGGGACAGGGGTCCTACAATGAGCAGTTCTTC	CASSQGQGSYNEQFF
.	TRBV6-6	few	TRBJ1-2	TGTGCCAGCAGCTCAGAGCGGGGGCGGAACTATGGCTACACCTTC	CASSSERGRNYGYTF
TRBD1	TRBV29-1	few	TRBJ1-2	TGCAGCGCCGCTACAGGGGGCGAGGGCTACACCTTC	CSAATGGEGYTF
.	TRBV19	few	TRBJ1-5	TGTGCCACCTCCGGATATAGCAATCAGCCCCAGCATTTT	CATSGYSNQPQHF
TRBD2	TRBV5-6	.	TRBJ2-3	TGTGCCAGCAGCAAAGGGACTAGTACAGATACGCAGTATTTT	CASSKGTSTDTQYF
.	TRBV13	.	TRBJ2-1	TGTGCCAGCAGCCCCTCCATTAGCTCCTACAATGAGCAGTTCTTC	CASSPSISSYNEQFF
.	TRBV5-1	.	TRBJ2-5	TGCGCCAGCAGCCTGGGTTTTGGGCTAGAGACCCAGTACTTC	CASSLGFGLETQYF
TRBD1	TRBV6-6	.	TRBJ1-2	TGTGCCAGCAGTTACCCTACAGGGGGCTATGGCTACACCTTC	CASSYPTGGYGYTF
.	TRBV30	once	TRBJ2-6	TGTGCCTGGGGGTTAGCGAGTGGGGCCAACGTCCTGACTTTC	CAWGLASGANVLTF
TRBD2	TRBV5-6	.	TRBJ2-7	TGTGCCAGCAGCTTGGTGGGTAGCGGGGGTTCCTACGAGCAGTACTTC	CASSLVGSGGSYEQYF
.	TRBV7-2	few	TRBJ2-4	TGTGCCAGCAGCTTAGGGTCCTCGAAGAGCATTCAGTACTTC	CASSLGSSKSIQYF
.	TRBV2	.	TRBJ2-3	TGTGCCAGCAATACTCTGGGAACCGCTAGCACAGATACGCAGTATTTT	CASNTLGTASTDTQYF
.	TRBV7-9	.	TRBJ2-2	TGTGCCAGCAGCTTGAGAGGGGTTAGCGGCACCGGGGAGCTGTTTTTT	CASSLRGVSGTGELFF
.	TRBV27	.	TRBJ2-1	TGTGCCAGCACCAACTTGGGACGGGTAAACAATGAGCAGTTCTTC	CASTNLGRVNNEQFF
.	TRBV10-3	once	TRBJ1-2	TGTGCCATCAGTGAGTCTGCACAGGCGTCCTATGGCTACACCTTC	CAISESAQASYGYTF
.	TRBV20-1	.	TRBJ2-2	TGCAGTGCTCCCCTGACCGGGGAGCTGTTTTTT	CSAPLTGELFF
.	TRBV5-1	.	TRBJ2-3	TGCGCCAGCAGCTTGGAAACCCCTTATCGAGATACGCAGTATTTT	CASSLETPYRDTQYF
.	TRBV5-6	.	TRBJ1-2	TGTGCCAGCAGCTTGGACAGGCTCGGCTACACCTTC	CASSLDRLGYTF
TRBD2	TRBV2	.	TRBJ2-5	TGTGCCAGCAGTGAGCGGACTAGCGCACAGACCCAGTACTTC	CASSERTSAQTQYF
.	TRBV15	.	TRBJ1-2	TGTGCCACCAGCGTGGACAGTTCACGAGGCTACACCTTC	CATSVDSSRGYTF
TRBD1	TRBV15	.	TRBJ2-7	TGTGCCACCAGCAGAGATGGGTCCGGGACAGGGAAATACGAGCAGTACTTC	CATSRDGSGTGKYEQYF
TRBD2	TRBV4-3	.	TRBJ2-1	TGCGCCAGCAGCCACCTCGGCGGGGGGTACAATGAGCAGTTCTTC	CASSHLGGGYNEQFF
TRBD1	TRBV11-1	.	TRBJ2-7	TGTGCCAGCAGCACAGGGGGTCGCGAGCAGTACTTC	CASSTGGREQYF
.	TRBV7-2	.	TRBJ2-7	TGTGCCAGCCAAACAGGTTTTAAGCAGTACTTC	CASQTGFKQYF
.	TRBV4-1	.	TRBJ2-3	TGCGCCAGCAGCCAAGTGGGGCAGATCAGGACAGATACGCAGTATTTT	CASSQVGQIRTDTQYF
TRBD1	TRBV15	.	TRBJ2-6	TGTGCCACCAGCGGACCGGGACAGGTCCTCTCTGGGGCCAACGTCCTGACTTTC	CATSGPGQVLSGANVLTF
.	TRBV30	.	TRBJ1-5	TGTGCCTGGAGTGTAAGTGGGGGTAGTAGCAATCAGCCCCAGCATTTT	CAWSVSGGSSNQPQHF
.	TRBV7-2	few	TRBJ2-5	TGTGCCAGCAGTCCCGACAGGAATCAAGAGACCCAGTACTTC	CASSPDRNQETQYF
TRBD2	TRBV5-1	.	TRBJ2-7	TGCGCCAGCAGCTCTAGCGGGCTCTCCTACGAGCAGTACTTC	CASSSSGLSYEQYF
TRBD2	TRBV27	.	TRBJ2-1	TGTGCCAGCAGTTTCGGGGGGGCCTACAATGAGCAGTTCTTC	CASSFGGAYNEQFF
TRBD1	TRBV9	.	TRBJ1-1	TGTGCCAGCAGCAACAGACAGGGCACTGAAGCTTTCTTT	CASSNRQGTEAFF
TRBD1	TRBV9	.	TRBJ2-7	TGTGCCAGCAGCGCCAGGACAGGCCACTACGAGCAGTACTTC	CASSARTGHYEQYF
TRBD1	TRBV23-1	.	TRBJ2-7	TGCGCCAGCACCCCGACAGGGAAATTCTACGAGCAGTACTTC	CASTPTGKFYEQYF
TRBD1	TRBV29-1	.	TRBJ2-5	TGCAGCTCTATGAGAGGGGGCGAAGAGACCCAGTACTTC	CSSMRGGEETQYF
TRBD2	TRBV5-1	few	TRBJ2-5	TGCGCCAGCAGCTTCACTAGCGGGGGGCAAGAGACCCAGTACTTC	CASSFTSGGQETQYF
.	TRBV23-1	few	TRBJ1-5	TGCGCCAGCAGTCTGAGGAAGGCAAATCAGCCCCAGCATTTT	CASSLRKANQPQHF
.	TRBV6-5	few	TRBJ2-7	TGTGCCAGCAGTTACTCCGGGGGTCTCTACGAGCAGTACTTC	CASSYSGGLYEQYF
.	TRBV2	.	TRBJ1-2	TGTGCCAGCAGTGCAGGGCTGGGTGGCTACACCTTC	CASSAGLGGYTF
.	TRBV27	few	TRBJ1-3	TGTGCCAGCAGTTTAACAGTCGGAAACACCATATATTTT	CASSLTVGNTIYF
.	TRBV10-3	medium-sized	TRBJ1-2	TGTGCCATCAGTGATCTCGACACCCCAAATGGCTACACCTTC	CAISDLDTPNGYTF
.	TRBV7-2	.	TRBJ2-5	TGTGCCAGCAGCTTAGTAGATGGGGAGACCCAGTACTTC	CASSLVDGETQYF
.	TRBV7-2	few	TRBJ1-1	TGTGCCAGCAGCTTGGGACAGAACACTGAAGCTTTCTTT	CASSLGQNTEAFF
.	TRBV5-1	few	TRBJ2-5	TGCGCCAGCAGCAATCCCCCGGGGCGAGAGACCCAGTACTTC	CASSNPPGRETQYF
.	TRBV29-1	.	TRBJ2-5	TGCAGCGTTGAGGGCCTAGAGACCCAGTACTTC	CSVEGLETQYF
.	TRBV4-1	few	TRBJ1-6	TGCGCCAGCAGCCAGATAGGATTAAGTTCACCCCTCCACTTT	CASSQIGLSSPLHF
TRBD1	TRBV5-1	.	TRBJ1-2	TGCGCCAGCAGACCTCCGGGACAGAACTATGGCTACACCTTC	CASRPPGQNYGYTF